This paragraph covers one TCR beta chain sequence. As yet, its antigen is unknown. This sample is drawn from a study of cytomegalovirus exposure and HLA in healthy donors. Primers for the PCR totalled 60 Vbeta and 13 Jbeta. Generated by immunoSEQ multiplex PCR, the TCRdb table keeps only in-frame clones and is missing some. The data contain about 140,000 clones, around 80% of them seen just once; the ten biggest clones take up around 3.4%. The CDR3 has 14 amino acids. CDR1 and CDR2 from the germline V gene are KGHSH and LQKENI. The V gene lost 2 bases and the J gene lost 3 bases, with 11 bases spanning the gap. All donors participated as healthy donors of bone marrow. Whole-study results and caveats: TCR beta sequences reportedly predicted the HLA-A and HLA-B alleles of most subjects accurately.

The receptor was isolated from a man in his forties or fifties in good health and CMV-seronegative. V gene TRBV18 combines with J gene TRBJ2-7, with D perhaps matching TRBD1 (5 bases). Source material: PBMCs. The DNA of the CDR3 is TGTGCCAGCTCACCAAGTTTGACAGACTACGAGCAGTACTTC. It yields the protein CASSPSLTDYEQYF.